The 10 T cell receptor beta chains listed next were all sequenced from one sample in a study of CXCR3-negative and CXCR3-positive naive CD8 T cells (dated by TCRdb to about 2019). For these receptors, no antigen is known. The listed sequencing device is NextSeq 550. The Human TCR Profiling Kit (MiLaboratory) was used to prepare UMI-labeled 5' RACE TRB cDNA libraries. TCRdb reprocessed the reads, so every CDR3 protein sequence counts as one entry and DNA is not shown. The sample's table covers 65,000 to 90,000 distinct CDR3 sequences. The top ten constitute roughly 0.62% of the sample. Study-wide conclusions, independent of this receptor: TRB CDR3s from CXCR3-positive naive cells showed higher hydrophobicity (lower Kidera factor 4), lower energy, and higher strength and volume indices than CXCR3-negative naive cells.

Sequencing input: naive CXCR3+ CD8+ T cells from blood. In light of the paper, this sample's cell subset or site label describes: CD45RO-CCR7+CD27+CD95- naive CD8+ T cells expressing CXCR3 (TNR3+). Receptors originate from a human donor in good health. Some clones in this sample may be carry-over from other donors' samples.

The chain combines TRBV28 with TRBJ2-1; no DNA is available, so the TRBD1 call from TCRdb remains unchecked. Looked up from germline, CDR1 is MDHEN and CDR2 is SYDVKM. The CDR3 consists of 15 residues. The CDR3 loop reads CASSPREGAGNEQFF.

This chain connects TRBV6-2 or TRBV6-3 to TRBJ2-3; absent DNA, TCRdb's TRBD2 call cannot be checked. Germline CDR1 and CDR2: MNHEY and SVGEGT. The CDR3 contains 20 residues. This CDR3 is CASSPKGLAGRFLGTDTQYF.

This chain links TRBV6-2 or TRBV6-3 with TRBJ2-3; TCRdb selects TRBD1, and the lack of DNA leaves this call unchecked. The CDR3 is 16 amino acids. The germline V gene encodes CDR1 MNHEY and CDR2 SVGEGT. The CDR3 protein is CASMGTTGPRTDTQYF.

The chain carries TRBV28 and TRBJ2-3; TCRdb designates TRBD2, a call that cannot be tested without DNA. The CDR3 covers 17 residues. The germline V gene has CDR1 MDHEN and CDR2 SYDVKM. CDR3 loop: CASSLGLAGGTSDTQYF.

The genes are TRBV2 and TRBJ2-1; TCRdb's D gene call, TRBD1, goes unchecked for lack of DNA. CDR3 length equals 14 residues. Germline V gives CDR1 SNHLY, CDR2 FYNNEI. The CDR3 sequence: CASTLDTLRNEQFF.

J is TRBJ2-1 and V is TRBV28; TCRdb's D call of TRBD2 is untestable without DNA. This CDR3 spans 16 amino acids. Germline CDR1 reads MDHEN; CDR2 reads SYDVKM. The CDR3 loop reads CASSWVKRGGAEEQFF.

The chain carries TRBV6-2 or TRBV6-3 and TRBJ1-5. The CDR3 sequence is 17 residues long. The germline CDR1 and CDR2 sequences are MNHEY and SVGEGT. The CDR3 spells CASSYVTGGNSNQPQHF.

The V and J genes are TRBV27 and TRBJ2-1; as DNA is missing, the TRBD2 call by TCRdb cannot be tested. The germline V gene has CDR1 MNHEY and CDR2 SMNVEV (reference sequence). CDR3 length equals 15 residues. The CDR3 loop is CASRWGTSGANEQFF.

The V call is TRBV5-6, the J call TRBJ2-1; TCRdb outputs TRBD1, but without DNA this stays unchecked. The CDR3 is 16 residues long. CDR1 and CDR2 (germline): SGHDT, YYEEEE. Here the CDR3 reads CASSPDRAVPYNEQFF. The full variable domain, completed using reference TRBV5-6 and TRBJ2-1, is DAGVTQSPTHLIKTRGQQVTLRCSPKSGHDTVSWYQQALGQGPQFIFQYYEEEERQRGNFPDRFSGHQFPNYSSELNVNALLLGDSALYLCASSPDRAVPYNEQFFGPGTRLTVL.

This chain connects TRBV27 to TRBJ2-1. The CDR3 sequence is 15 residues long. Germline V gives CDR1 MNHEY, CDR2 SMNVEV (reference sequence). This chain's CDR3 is CASSLADPIYNEQFF.